These 20 T cell receptor beta chains originate from one sample sequenced in a study of T cells after yellow fever vaccination. Using its own MiXCR run on the 5' RACE reads, TCRdb lists one record per CDR3 protein. The data contain 96,000 or so distinct CDR3 sequences, 8.9% of them singletons. The material sequenced was CD8+ T cells not binding an NS4B(214-222) dextramer, sorted from PBMCs, taken roughly 15 days after the first yellow fever vaccination. These receptors all come from a man between 18 and 35 years old who received the YFV17D yellow fever vaccine.

This clonotype was seen only a few times. This chain links TRBV30 with TRBJ2-1; the match to TRBD2 covers 8 bases. The germline V gene has CDR1 GTSNPN and CDR2 SVGIG (reference sequence). CDR3 length: 15 amino acids. The J segment lost 7 bases and the V segment lost 0 bases, leaving 8 bases of the junction unmatched. CDR3 amino acids: CAWSVPGGPRNEQFF. The CDR3 DNA sequence: TGTGCCTGGAGTGTACCGGGGGGGCCAAGAAATGAGCAGTTCTTC. The full variable domain, rest sourced from reference TRBV30 and TRBJ2-1, is SQTIHQWPATLVQPVGSPLSLECTVEGTSNPNLYWYRQAAGRGLQLLFYSVGIGQISSEVPQNLSASRPQDRQFILSSKKLLLSDSGFYLCAWSVPGGPRNEQFFGPGTRLTVL.

This clonotype was counted ten times or more. The chain is built from TRBV12-3 or TRBV12-4 and TRBJ1-1, with 10 bases identical to TRBD1. This CDR3 region has 16 residues. The ends lost 8 bases at V and 0 bases at J; junction bases unmatched: 9. The CDR3, as DNA: TGTGCCAGCTCCCCCCCGGGACAGGGGATGAACACTGAAGCTTTCTTT. This codes for CASSPPGQGMNTEAFF.

J is TRBJ2-7 and V is TRBV6-1; 7 bases are shared with TRBD1. The CDR3 loop spans 14 amino acids. Losses at the gene ends were 3 bases for V and 3 bases for J; bases not matched to a gene: 5. Germline V gene sequence: CDR1 MNHNS, CDR2 SASEGT. The CDR3 sequence: CASSDPTGIYEQYF. The DNA for the CDR3 is TGTGCCAGCAGTGACCCGACAGGGATCTACGAGCAGTACTTC.

This clonotype appeared a few times. The chain joins TRBV9 to TRBJ2-3; D may be TRBD1 or TRBD2 (6 bases each). The CDR3 consists of 16 residues. V was trimmed by 0 bases and J by 4 bases, leaving 15 bases between them. Germline CDR1 and CDR2: SGDLS and YYNGEE. The CDR3, as DNA: TGTGCCAGCAGCGTAGTTTTGGGGGGCGTGCCAGATACGCAGTATTTT. It specifies CASSVVLGGVPDTQYF.

This clonotype was seen at least ten times. The chain has TRBV27 and TRBJ2-7; the D gene could be TRBD1 or TRBD2 (5 bases each). CDR1 is MNHEY and CDR2 is SMNVEV in the germline V gene (reference sequence). The CDR3 runs to 13 residues. The V gene lost 3 bases and the J gene lost 9 bases, with 15 bases spanning the gap. The DNA for the CDR3 is TGTGCCAGCAGTTTTTCAGGGTCGGGGTGGCAGTACTTC. The encoded protein is CASSFSGSGWQYF.

This clonotype was seen only a few times. This chain links TRBV27 with TRBJ2-1, with D perhaps assigned TRBD1 or TRBD2 (5 bases each). V dropped 3 bases and J dropped 8 bases, with 11 bases sitting between them. Germline V CDR1 and CDR2: MNHEY, SMNVEV (reference sequence). CDR3 size: 13 residues. CDR3 nucleotide sequence: TGTGCCAGCAGTTTTCTGGGGGTACATGAGCAGTTCTTC. Translated: CASSFLGVHEQFF.

The V gene is TRBV5-5, the J gene TRBJ1-3; 7 positions match TRBD1. Germline loops: CDR1 SGHKS, CDR2 YYEKEE (reference sequence). V shed 4 bases and J 4 bases; nucleotides not matched to a gene: 8. The CDR3 covers 15 residues. The CDR3 DNA sequence: TGTGCCAGCAGCCCTGACACAGGGGCGGGAAACACCATATATTTT. This gives the protein CASSPDTGAGNTIYF.

The chain recombines TRBV5-6 with TRBJ1-2, with D possibly matching TRBD1 (5 bases). The CDR3 length is 13 residues. Germline lookup yields CDR1 SGHDT and CDR2 YYEEEE. The ends were cut back, 0 bases at V and 7 bases at J, with 10 bases in the middle. The DNA for the CDR3 is TGTGCCAGCAGCTTGGATAACAGGTTTGGCTACACCTTC. The encoded protein is CASSLDNRFGYTF.

This clonotype was found once. The V call is TRBV20-1, the J call TRBJ1-4, with a tentative D call TRBD1 (5 bases). CDR3 length: 14 residues. V lost 6 bases and J 2 bases, leaving 13 bases between the germline ends. The germline V gene encodes CDR1 DFQATT and CDR2 SNEGSKA (reference sequence). CDR3: CSAVRDVTNEKLFF. The CDR3 DNA follows: TGCAGTGCGGTCAGGGACGTGACTAATGAAAAACTGTTTTTT.

There are a few counts of this clonotype. The chain couples TRBV2 to TRBJ1-2; 7 bases map to TRBD1. Germline assignment: CDR1 SNHLY and CDR2 FYNNEI. The V segment lost 6 bases and the J segment 3 bases; nucleotides outside the gene matches: 7. CDR3 length: 14 residues. CDR3 in DNA: TGTGCCAGCAGGAACAGGGGAGTTTACTATGGCTACACCTTC. This codes for CASRNRGVYYGYTF.

The chain joins TRBV4-3 to TRBJ1-6; D is ambiguous. The CDR3 sequence is 14 residues long. Germline V gene data show CDR1 as LGHNA and CDR2 as YSLEER. V lost 4 bases and J 5 bases, leaving 9 bases between the germline ends. The CDR3 reads CASSPGYNNSPLHF. The CDR3 coding sequence is TGCGCCAGCAGCCCAGGATATAATAATTCACCCCTCCACTTT.

This clonotype was seen repeatedly, ten times or more. The chain carries TRBV11-2 and TRBJ2-5; a weak D match, TRBD1 (7 bases). CDR3 length equals 15 residues. V was trimmed by 2 bases and J by 3 bases, leaving 13 bases between them. Per germline, CDR1 SGHAT and CDR2 FQNNGV. The CDR3 is CASSLLARGEETQYF. DNA of the CDR3: TGTGCCAGCAGCTTATTGGCCAGGGGGGAAGAGACCCAGTACTTC.

The chain couples TRBV14 to TRBJ2-5; TRBD2 matches 9 bases. The germline V gene encodes CDR1 SGHDN and CDR2 FVKESK. J lost 5 bases, V lost 3 bases, and 7 bases had no gene match. The CDR3 loop spans 15 amino acids. CDR3 sequence (DNA): TGTGCCAGCAGCCAGATGAAGGGACTAGCTGAGACCCAGTACTTC. Amino acids: CASSQMKGLAETQYF.

The gene calls are TRBV27 and TRBJ1-6, with a tentative D call TRBD1 (6 bases). CDR1 and CDR2 from the germline V gene are MNHEY and SMNVEV (reference sequence). There are 16 residues in the CDR3. V dropped 6 bases and J dropped 4 bases, with 16 bases sitting between them. The CDR3 DNA reads TGTGCCAGCAGGATGATGTGGGGGCAGTATAATTCACCCCTCCACTTT. Its protein product is CASRMMWGQYNSPLHF.

This rearrangement joins TRBV4-1 to TRBJ1-5, with D possibly TRBD1 on 5 matching bases. Deletions cut 3 bases from V and 5 bases from J, with 8 bases between. The length of the CDR3 is 13 residues. The germline CDR1 and CDR2 sequences are MGHRA and YSYEKL. The CDR3 here is CASSHGGYQPQHF. CDR3 DNA sequence: TGCGCCAGCAGCCACGGGGGGTATCAGCCCCAGCATTTT.

The V and J genes are TRBV5-1 and TRBJ2-7, with D unresolved. The germline V gene has CDR1 SGHRS and CDR2 YFSETQ. V was trimmed by 0 bases and J by 1 base, leaving 5 bases between them. The CDR3 extends over 13 amino acids. CDR3 sequence reads: CASSLDTSYEQYV. The CDR3 nucleotides read TGCGCCAGCAGCTTGGACACTTCCTACGAGCAGTACGTC.

Many counts were recorded for this clonotype. The chain couples TRBV7-2 to TRBJ2-7; D uncertain. There are 12 residues in the CDR3. V was pared by 1 base and J by 1 base, with 2 bases between. The germline gives CDR1 SGHTA, CDR2 FQGNSA. The CDR3 nucleotides read TGTGCCAGCAGCTTAGGTTCCTACGAGCAGTACTTC. This translates into CASSLGSYEQYF.

This chain uses TRBV7-9 with TRBJ2-5; 10 bases fit TRBD1. With V trimmed by 5 bases and J by 5 bases, 5 bases remained unmatched. The CDR3 totals 14 residues. CDR1 is SEHNR, CDR2 FQNEAQ, per germline (reference sequence). As DNA, the CDR3 is TGTGCCAGCAGCCGCCCGACAGGGGGCGAGACCCAGTACTTC. Translation gives CASSRPTGGETQYF.

The chain carries TRBV29-1 and TRBJ1-1, with D unclear. The CDR3 runs 12 residues. V lost 2 bases, J lost 1 base, and 5 bases lay in between. Germline V gives CDR1 SQVTM, CDR2 ANQGSEA. CDR3 DNA sequence: TGCAGCGTTGAATACGGGAACACTGAAGCTTTCTTT. This gives the protein CSVEYGNTEAFF.

This chain joins TRBV4-2 and TRBJ1-1; a weak D match, TRBD1 (6 bases). Trimming left V 1 base short and J 5 bases short, with 14 bases between. CDR3 length equals 15 residues. Germline CDR1 reads LGHNA; CDR2 reads YNFKEQ. CDR3 loop: CASSQGAGDETEAFF. CDR3 bases: TGTGCCAGCAGCCAAGGTGCAGGGGATGAGACTGAAGCTTTCTTT.